Listed below are T cell receptor beta chains from one sample, sequenced in a study of CD4 T cells in relation to SARS-CoV-2 and coronaviruses. The assay was immunoSEQ multiplex PCR, and TCRdb's table has in-frame clones only and misses some. The data show some 40,000 clones, about 79% seen once. Their antigen targets remain unknown. The material sequenced was naive CD4+ T cells from PBMCs, cultured in vitro. The receptors shown here come from an adult with COVID-19. Both conserved end residues are part of each CDR3.

TRBV7-9	TRBJ2-7	CASSPGTGSYEQYF
TRBV25-1	TRBJ1-2	CASSEGRLYTF
TRBV27	TRBJ2-7	CASSPRTSGIFSYEQYF
TRBV4-1	TRBJ1-5	CASSPRQGAQDQPQHF
TRBV29-1	TRBJ2-3	CSAPTSGRSTDTQYF
TRBV6-4	TRBJ2-1	CASSVSSGDYNEQFF
TRBV5-1	TRBJ2-7	CASSHLPDEQYF
TRBV3-1/TRBV3-2	TRBJ1-4	CASSQAGPLKLFF
TRBV6-1	TRBJ2-1	CASSGSGRGIYNEQFF
TRBV4-1	TRBJ1-4	CASSLISATNEKLFF
TRBV3-1/TRBV3-2	TRBJ2-7	CASSRLWTGEQYF
TRBV4-2	TRBJ2-5	CASSQDHYRGPIEQETQYF
TRBV13	TRBJ2-1	CASSPTNPYSGRAGNEQFF
TRBV5-6	TRBJ2-7	CASSSPGLAVSSYEQYF
TRBV13	TRBJ2-7	CASSFSGSSYEQYF
TRBV4-2	TRBJ2-1	CASSQGRNEQFF
TRBV27	TRBJ1-5	CASSLEGAGQPQHF